A selection of T cell receptor beta chains follows, all from one sample in a study of T-cell memory formation after mild COVID-19. TCRdb reanalysed the 5' RACE reads using MiXCR and keeps one entry per CDR3 protein. Among approximately 350,000 distinct CDR3 sequences listed, around 30% were seen once. Sequenced: PBMCs or a T cell subset sorted from them (not recorded which). These TCRs come from an adult woman who had mild COVID-19 (a few samples of this study predate the infection). Cell type and time point are not known. Each CDR3 is given with its conserved first and last residue. Fields, in order: D gene, clone size, V gene, J gene, CDR3 protein, CDR3 DNA. A D gene is named only where the DNA matches it firmly. The size field is filled for only some rows; it gives once, few, many or a size class.

TRBD2	few	TRBV3-1	TRBJ2-7	CASSAGVSGIHEQYF	TGTGCCAGCAGCGCCGGAGTTAGCGGGATTCACGAGCAGTACTTC
-	-	TRBV5-1	TRBJ2-1	CASSPDRPNEQFF	TGCGCCAGCAGCCCCGACAGGCCCAATGAGCAGTTCTTC
-	-	TRBV27	TRBJ1-6	CASSLRQSPLHF	TGTGCCAGCAGTTTGAGGCAGTCACCCCTCCACTTT
TRBD2	-	TRBV20-1	TRBJ2-1	CSARDMGTSGRSSYNEQFF	TGCAGTGCTAGAGATATGGGGACTAGCGGAAGGAGCTCCTACAATGAGCAGTTCTTC
-	few	TRBV7-2	TRBJ2-7	CASSPVVGEQYF	TGTGCCAGCAGCCCTGTAGTCGGCGAGCAGTACTTC
-	-	TRBV13	TRBJ2-1	CASSLGGVGGTSYNEQFF	TGTGCCAGCAGCTTAGGGGGGGTTGGAGGGACCTCCTACAATGAGCAGTTCTTC
-	-	TRBV12-3/TRBV12-4	TRBJ1-2	CASSFSGTYGYTF	TGTGCCAGCAGTTTCTCGGGAACCTATGGCTACACCTTC
-	-	TRBV5-1	TRBJ2-7	CASSLQAERYYEQYF	TGCGCCAGCAGCCTTCAAGCGGAGCGCTACTACGAGCAGTACTTC
TRBD2	-	TRBV9	TRBJ2-5	CASSATSGREKTQYF	TGTGCCAGCAGCGCGACTAGCGGGAGGGAAAAGACCCAGTACTTC
-	-	TRBV19	TRBJ2-2	CASPSGTGELFF	TGTGCCAGCCCAAGCGGAACCGGGGAGCTGTTTTTT
TRBD2	-	TRBV29-1	TRBJ2-1	CSVEGLAGFLNEQFF	TGCAGCGTTGAGGGGCTAGCGGGGTTTTTGAATGAGCAGTTCTTC
TRBD1	-	TRBV7-2	TRBJ2-1	CASRLEPGQGSVGKQFF	TGTGCCAGCAGATTAGAACCGGGACAGGGGTCTGTGGGGAAGCAGTTCTTC
-	-	TRBV6-5	TRBJ2-2	CASSPPDGNLAGELFF	TGTGCCAGCAGTCCCCCTGACGGTAATCTGGCCGGGGAGCTGTTTTTT
-	few	TRBV29-1	TRBJ1-1	CSVALNTEAFF	TGCAGCGTTGCTCTGAACACTGAAGCTTTCTTT
-	few	TRBV9	TRBJ1-1	CASSAREGSEAFF	TGTGCCAGCAGCGCGAGGGAGGGGTCTGAAGCTTTCTTT
-	many	TRBV24-1	TRBJ2-3	CATSDLDSIAGPTDTQYF	TGTGCCACCAGTGATTTGGATAGTATCGCCGGCCCCACAGATACGCAGTATTTT
-	few	TRBV12-3/TRBV12-4	TRBJ2-1	CASRSSYNEQFF	TGTGCCAGCAGGAGCTCCTACAATGAGCAGTTCTTC
-	-	TRBV24-1	TRBJ2-5	CATQESARGGTQYF	TGTGCCACGCAGGAGTCCGCGCGTGGGGGGACCCAGTACTTC
TRBD1	-	TRBV30	TRBJ2-7	CAWDRGWYEQYF	TGTGCCTGGGACAGGGGCTGGTACGAGCAGTACTTC
-	-	TRBV5-1	TRBJ2-7	CASSGQGHYEQYF	TGCGCCAGCAGCGGGCAGGGACACTACGAGCAGTACTTC
TRBD2	-	TRBV29-1	TRBJ2-7	CSVGVAGASYEQYF	TGCAGCGTCGGGGTAGCGGGAGCATCCTACGAGCAGTACTTC
-	-	TRBV12-3/TRBV12-4	TRBJ2-3	CASSLIRGSLRPDTQYF	TGTGCCAGCAGTTTGATTCGGGGGTCGTTGAGGCCAGATACGCAGTATTTT
-	few	TRBV4-3	TRBJ1-5	CASSAGKYSNQPQHF	TGCGCCAGCAGCGCAGGAAAATATAGCAATCAGCCCCAGCATTTT
-	-	TRBV29-1	TRBJ2-7	CSGQQGAEQYF	TGCAGCGGTCAACAGGGCGCCGAGCAGTACTTC
-	few	TRBV9	TRBJ2-1	CASSSTVVNEQFF	TGTGCCAGCAGCTCGACAGTAGTCAATGAGCAGTTCTTC
-	-	TRBV3-1	TRBJ1-1	CASSQDMTHTEAFF	TGTGCCAGCAGCCAAGATATGACCCACACTGAAGCTTTCTTT
TRBD1	few	TRBV5-5	TRBJ2-7	CASSRPDRVAEEQYF	TGTGCCAGCAGCAGACCCGACAGGGTCGCAGAAGAGCAGTACTTC
-	-	TRBV5-5	TRBJ1-5	CASSLGQENQPQHF	TGTGCCAGCAGCTTGGGACAGGAGAATCAGCCCCAGCATTTT
-	-	TRBV18	TRBJ2-7	CASSRPMGETYEQYF	TGTGCCAGCTCACGGCCTATGGGGGAGACCTACGAGCAGTACTTC
-	-	TRBV4-3	TRBJ1-1	CASSQDPWAGMFTEAFF	TGCGCCAGCAGCCAAGACCCCTGGGCAGGGATGTTCACTGAAGCTTTCTTT
TRBD2	few	TRBV5-4	TRBJ2-1	CASSPNRGTSGDNEQFF	TGTGCCAGCAGCCCCAACCGAGGGACTAGCGGGGACAATGAGCAGTTCTTC
-	few	TRBV25-1	TRBJ1-4	CASSEYSQKSTNEKLFF	TGTGCCAGCAGTGAATATAGTCAGAAGTCAACTAATGAAAAACTGTTTTTT
-	-	TRBV7-9	TRBJ2-7	CASSLEGTLYEQYF	TGTGCCAGCAGCTTAGAGGGGACCCTCTACGAGCAGTACTTC
TRBD2	few	TRBV7-9	TRBJ2-3	CASSPAGGSTDTQYF	TGTGCCAGCAGCCCAGCGGGAGGGTCCACAGATACGCAGTATTTT
TRBD1	-	TRBV25-1	TRBJ2-7	CASSTRTGHSYEQYF	TGTGCCAGCAGTACCCGGACAGGGCATTCCTACGAGCAGTACTTC
-	few	TRBV7-9	TRBJ2-2	CASSAGWNTGELFF	TGTGCCAGCAGCGCAGGGTGGAACACCGGGGAGCTGTTTTTT
TRBD1	few	TRBV6-6	TRBJ1-6	CASSGQGSPLHF	TGTGCCAGCAGCGGACAGGGTTCACCCCTCCACTTT
-	-	TRBV9	TRBJ2-3	CASSVASQDSDTQYF	TGTGCCAGCAGCGTAGCTTCTCAAGATTCAGATACGCAGTATTTT
-	-	TRBV27	TRBJ1-2	CASLPSVGWDYGYTF	TGTGCCAGCCTCCCCTCGGTGGGTTGGGACTATGGCTACACCTTC
-	-	TRBV5-1	TRBJ2-7	CASSFHPDSSYEQYF	TGCGCCAGCAGCTTCCATCCGGACAGCAGCTACGAGCAGTACTTC
TRBD1	few	TRBV24-1	TRBJ2-1	CATSPTGGRGGYNEQFF	TGTGCCACCAGTCCGACAGGGGGCAGGGGCGGCTACAATGAGCAGTTCTTC
TRBD2	many	TRBV5-1	TRBJ2-7	CASSLIAGLSYEQYF	TGCGCCAGCAGCCTCATAGCGGGGCTTTCCTACGAGCAGTACTTC
TRBD2	-	TRBV7-2	TRBJ2-7	CASSLTLAGHFEQYF	TGTGCCAGCAGCTTAACGCTAGCGGGTCATTTCGAGCAGTACTTC
-	-	TRBV27	TRBJ1-1	CASRAAGGLPRVNTEAFF	TGTGCCAGCAGAGCCGCCGGAGGCTTACCGCGGGTGAACACTGAAGCTTTCTTT
-	-	TRBV7-3	TRBJ2-5	CASSLMGISAGAQETQYF	TGTGCCAGCAGCTTAATGGGAATTTCGGCGGGGGCCCAAGAGACCCAGTACTTC
-	-	TRBV7-2	TRBJ2-7	CASSLTRASRYEQYF	TGTGCCAGCAGCTTAACCCGGGCCTCGCGGTACGAGCAGTACTTC
-	-	TRBV12-3/TRBV12-4	TRBJ2-1	CASSLTPWDTFYNEQFF	TGTGCCAGCAGTCTCACGCCCTGGGACACATTCTACAATGAGCAGTTCTTC
TRBD1	once	TRBV5-5	TRBJ1-3	CASSRWARQGEGNTIYF	TGTGCCAGCAGCCGGTGGGCGCGGCAGGGGGAAGGAAACACCATATATTTT
TRBD2	few	TRBV7-3	TRBJ2-5	CASSLSGGGQQETQYF	TGTGCCAGCAGCTTATCGGGGGGAGGGCAACAAGAGACCCAGTACTTC
-	-	TRBV7-2	TRBJ2-1	CASSLVTGGNEQFF	TGTGCCAGCAGCTTAGTTACTGGGGGCAATGAGCAGTTCTTC
-	-	TRBV7-2	TRBJ1-1	CASSIGPLGNTEAFF	TGTGCCAGCAGCATTGGACCCCTAGGGAACACTGAAGCTTTCTTT
-	-	TRBV19	TRBJ2-7	CASQRGRGYEQYF	TGTGCCAGTCAGAGGGGCAGGGGATACGAGCAGTACTTC
-	-	TRBV4-2	TRBJ2-3	CASSQDVPSSTDTQYF	TGTGCCAGCAGCCAAGATGTTCCTAGCAGCACAGATACGCAGTATTTT